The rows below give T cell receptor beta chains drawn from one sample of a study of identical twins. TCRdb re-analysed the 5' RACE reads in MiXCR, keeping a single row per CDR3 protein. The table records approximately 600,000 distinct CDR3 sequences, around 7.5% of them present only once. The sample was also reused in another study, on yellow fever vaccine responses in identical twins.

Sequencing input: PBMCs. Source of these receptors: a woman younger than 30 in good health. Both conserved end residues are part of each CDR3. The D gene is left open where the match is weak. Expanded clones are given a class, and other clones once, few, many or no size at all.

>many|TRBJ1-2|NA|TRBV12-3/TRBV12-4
CAIPGAGANYGYTF
TGTGCCATCCCTGGGGCAGGGGCTAACTATGGCTACACCTTC
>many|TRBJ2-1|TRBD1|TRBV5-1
CASSPDGTGWNEQFF
TGCGCCAGCAGCCCGGATGGGACAGGGTGGAATGAGCAGTTCTTC
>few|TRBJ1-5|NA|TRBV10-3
CAISERDPQPQHF
TGTGCCATCAGTGAAAGGGATCCCCAGCCCCAGCATTTT
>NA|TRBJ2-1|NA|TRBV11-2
CASSLVGNSHNEQFF
TGTGCCAGCAGCTTAGTGGGCAACTCGCACAATGAGCAGTTCTTC
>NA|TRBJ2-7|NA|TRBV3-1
CASSQDHLGTSEQYF
TGTGCCAGCAGCCAAGATCATCTGGGAACCTCCGAGCAGTACTTC
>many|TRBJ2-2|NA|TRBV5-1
CASTPGRLANTGELFF
TGCGCCAGCACCCCGGGACGGCTCGCGAACACCGGGGAGCTGTTTTTT
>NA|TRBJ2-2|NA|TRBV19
CASSLGPKAGELFF
TGTGCCAGTAGCCTCGGGCCCAAGGCCGGGGAGCTGTTTTTT
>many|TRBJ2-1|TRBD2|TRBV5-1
CASSLGRRTSGDHNEQFF
TGCGCCAGCAGCTTGGGCAGGAGGACTAGCGGGGACCACAATGAGCAGTTCTTC
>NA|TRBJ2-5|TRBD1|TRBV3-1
CASSSSGTEETQYF
TGTGCCAGCAGCTCCTCCGGGACAGAAGAGACCCAGTACTTC
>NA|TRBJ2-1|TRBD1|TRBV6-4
CASSARTGSNEQFF
TGTGCCAGCAGTGCGAGGACAGGGTCCAATGAGCAGTTCTTC
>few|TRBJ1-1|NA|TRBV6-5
CASSYRIDWSTEAFF
TGTGCCAGCAGTTACAGAATTGATTGGAGCACTGAAGCTTTCTTT
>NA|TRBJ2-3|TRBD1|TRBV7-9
CASSSRTGRTDTQYF
TGTGCCAGCAGCTCGAGGACAGGCCGCACAGATACGCAGTATTTT
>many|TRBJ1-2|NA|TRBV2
CASSEEGPNYGYTF
TGTGCCAGCAGTGAAGAGGGTCCTAACTATGGCTACACCTTC
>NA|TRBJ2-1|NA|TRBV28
CASSLVAGTSFGNAQFF
TGTGCCAGCAGTTTAGTAGCCGGGACGTCGTTTGGCAATGCGCAGTTCTTC
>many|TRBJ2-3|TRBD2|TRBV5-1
CASSLAISGRGDTQYF
TGCGCCAGCAGCTTGGCCATTAGCGGGAGAGGAGATACGCAGTATTTT
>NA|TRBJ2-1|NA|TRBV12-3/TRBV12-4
CASSFRRLSSYNEQFF
TGTGCCAGCAGTTTTCGTCGACTGAGCTCCTACAATGAGCAGTTCTTC
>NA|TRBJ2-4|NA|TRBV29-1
CSVTGDYWPTIQYF
TGCAGCGTAACCGGGGATTATTGGCCGACCATTCAGTACTTC
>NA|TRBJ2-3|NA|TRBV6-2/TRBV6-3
CASNWDPTDTQYF
TGTGCCAGCAATTGGGATCCCACAGATACGCAGTATTTT
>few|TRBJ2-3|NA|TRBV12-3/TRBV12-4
CASSWTVPSTDTQYF
TGTGCCAGCAGTTGGACTGTCCCTAGCACAGATACGCAGTATTTT
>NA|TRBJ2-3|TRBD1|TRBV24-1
CATSDERGLAGDTQYF
TGTGCCACCAGTGATGAAAGGGGGCTTGCGGGAGATACGCAGTATTTT
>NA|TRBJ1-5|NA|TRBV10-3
CATSGVGGNQPQHF
TGTGCTACATCGGGGGTTGGCGGCAATCAGCCCCAGCATTTT
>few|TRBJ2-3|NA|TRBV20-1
CSASGGLLSSTDTQYF
TGCAGTGCCTCCGGGGGACTCCTTTCTAGCACAGATACGCAGTATTTT
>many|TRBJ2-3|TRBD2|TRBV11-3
CASRTSGSADTQYF
TGTGCCAGCAGGACTAGCGGGAGTGCAGATACGCAGTATTTT
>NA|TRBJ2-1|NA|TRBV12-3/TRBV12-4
CASSLGFLTQQQFF
TGTGCCAGCAGTTTAGGGTTTTTGACGCAACAGCAGTTCTTC
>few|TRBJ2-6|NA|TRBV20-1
CSARGVTSSSSGANVLTF
TGCAGTGCTAGAGGGGTCACGTCCTCCAGCTCTGGGGCCAACGTCCTGACTTTC
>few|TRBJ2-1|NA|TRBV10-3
CAISVGEFSNEQFF
TGTGCCATCAGTGTGGGGGAGTTTTCGAATGAGCAGTTCTTC
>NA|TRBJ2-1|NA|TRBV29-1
CSVGSDFYNEQFF
TGCAGCGTTGGCAGCGACTTCTACAATGAGCAGTTCTTC
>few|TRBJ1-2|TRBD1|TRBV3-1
CASSRGQLGYTF
TGTGCCAGCAGCCGGGGACAGCTTGGCTACACCTTC
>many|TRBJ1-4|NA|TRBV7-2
CASSLTSGAKNEKLFF
TGTGCCAGCAGCTTAACCTCAGGGGCGAAGAATGAAAAACTGTTTTTT
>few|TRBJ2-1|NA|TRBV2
CASRTGTNGNEQFF
TGTGCCAGCAGGACAGGGACTAATGGCAATGAGCAGTTCTTC
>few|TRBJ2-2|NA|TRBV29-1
CSVGNSLNTGELFF
TGCAGCGTTGGGAACAGTCTTAACACCGGGGAGCTGTTTTTT
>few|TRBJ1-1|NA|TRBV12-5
CASGLVTKTTSNTEAFF
TGTGCTAGTGGTTTGGTAACCAAAACGACCTCGAACACTGAAGCTTTCTTT
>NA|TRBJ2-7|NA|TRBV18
CASSPPWGSQTYEQYF
TGTGCCAGCTCACCACCGTGGGGTAGCCAAACCTACGAGCAGTACTTC
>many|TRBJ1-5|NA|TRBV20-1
CSVGQVNQPQHF
TGCAGTGTGGGGCAGGTCAATCAGCCCCAGCATTTT
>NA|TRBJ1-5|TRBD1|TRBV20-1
CSANRGGDSNQPQHF
TGCAGTGCCAACAGGGGAGGGGATAGCAATCAGCCCCAGCATTTT
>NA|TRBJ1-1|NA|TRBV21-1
CASGVHGGPAEAFF
TGTGCCAGCGGCGTGCATGGGGGGCCCGCTGAAGCTTTCTTT
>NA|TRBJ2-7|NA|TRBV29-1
CSVEGAEGSYYEQYF
TGCAGCGTTGAAGGAGCTGAGGGCAGTTACTACGAGCAGTACTTC
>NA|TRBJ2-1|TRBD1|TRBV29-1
CSVARQGDVADEQFF
TGCAGCGTTGCAAGACAGGGGGACGTAGCGGATGAGCAGTTCTTC
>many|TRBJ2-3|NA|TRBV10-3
CAISERQTDTQYF
TGTGCCATCAGTGAACGACAAACAGATACGCAGTATTTT
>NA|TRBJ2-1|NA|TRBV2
CASSEDLRRSSYNEQFF
TGTGCCAGCAGTGAAGATTTGCGGAGGAGCTCCTACAATGAGCAGTTCTTC
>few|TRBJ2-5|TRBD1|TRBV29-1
CSAAPQGAPPETQYF
TGCAGCGCCGCCCCACAGGGGGCTCCTCCGGAGACCCAGTACTTC